The rows below give T cell receptor beta chains drawn from one sample of a study of T cells in Graves' hyperthyroidism and ophthalmopathy. From the multiplex PCR reads, TCRdb called clonotypes with MiXCR, one entry per CDR3 protein. The sample shows hundreds of thousands of distinct CDR3 sequences, roughly 15% of them seen only once. Sequenced sample: blood. The source is a woman between 40 and 50 years old with Graves' ophthalmopathy. Both conserved end residues are part of each CDR3. The D gene is left open where the match is weak. Part of the rows lack a size; the others show once, few, many or a class for expanded clones.

TRBJ1-3,NA,TRBV20-1,NA,TGCAGTGCAGCCGCGGTTGATGGAAACACCATATATTTT,CSAAAVDGNTIYF
TRBJ1-1,NA,TRBV28,NA,TGTGCCAGCAGACTGTTATTGAACACTGAAGCTTTCTTT,CASRLLLNTEAFF
TRBJ2-5,NA,TRBV9,NA,TGTGCCAGCAGCGTAGGGTCCCAGAGTCAAGAGACCCAGTACTTC,CASSVGSQSQETQYF
TRBJ2-2,NA,TRBV9,many,TGTGCCAGCAGCGTAGGCGTCAGGGGCACCGGGGAGCTGTTTTTT,CASSVGVRGTGELFF
TRBJ1-2,NA,TRBV29-1,many,TGCAGCGCTTACAAGGTTAACTATGGCTACACCTTC,CSAYKVNYGYTF
TRBJ2-2,TRBD2,TRBV30,NA,TGTGCCTGGAGTGACGCCGGGACACGGGAGGGTGAGCTGTTTTTT,CAWSDAGTREGELFF
TRBJ2-5,NA,TRBV7-3,many,TGTGCCAGCAGCACAGGAGATCCAGAGACCCAGTACTTC,CASSTGDPETQYF
TRBJ2-7,NA,TRBV5-1,many,TGTGCCAGCAGCTTTGGCAGGGGAACCTACGAGCAGTACTTC,CASSFGRGTYEQYF
TRBJ2-3,NA,TRBV11-2,few,TGTGCCAGCAGCTTGGGGGCCGGACCGAGCACAGATACGCAGTATTTT,CASSLGAGPSTDTQYF
TRBJ2-2,NA,TRBV2,NA,TGTGCCAGCAGTGGCCTGACTAGAGGAACCGGGGAGCTGTTTTTT,CASSGLTRGTGELFF
TRBJ1-1,NA,TRBV27,many,TGTGCCAGCAGGTTAAGGCAGGGGCGGCCTGAAGCTTTCTTT,CASRLRQGRPEAFF
TRBJ2-7,TRBD1,TRBV7-9,NA,TGTGCCAGCAGCATGACAGGGGGCTCGGGCTACGAGCAGTACTTC,CASSMTGGSGYEQYF
TRBJ2-5,TRBD2,TRBV28,many,TGTGCCAGCAGTTTTCGGACTAGCGGGAGTTATGAGACCCAGTACTTC,CASSFRTSGSYETQYF
TRBJ2-7,NA,TRBV28,NA,TGTGCCAGCAGTTTATCGAACGACGAGTACGAGCAGTACTTC,CASSLSNDEYEQYF
TRBJ1-5,NA,TRBV6-2/TRBV6-3,many,TGTGCCAGCAGTTACGCCGGACCTCATCAGCCCCAGCATTTT,CASSYAGPHQPQHF
TRBJ1-1,NA,TRBV4-3,NA,TGCGCCAGCAGCCAAGATATGTCCGGGCTCCCTGGCGCTTTCTTT,CASSQDMSGLPGAFF
TRBJ2-5,TRBD2,TRBV25-1,many,TGTGCCAGCTTGTTAGCGGGAGGAGAGACCCAGTACTTC,CASLLAGGETQYF
TRBJ1-2,NA,TRBV6-1,many,TGTGCCAGCAGTGAAGAGGGGATCTATGGCTACACCTTC,CASSEEGIYGYTF
TRBJ2-7,TRBD1,TRBV19,few,TGTGCCAGTAGTAAACTTTCGACAGGGGACTACGAGCAGTACTTC,CASSKLSTGDYEQYF
TRBJ1-1,NA,TRBV19,many,TGTGCCAGTAGTATTGCGGGGAGTGAAGCTTTCTTT,CASSIAGSEAFF
TRBJ2-7,NA,TRBV4-1,NA,TGCGCCAGCAGCCCTCTCCCGGAGATCGTATACGAGCAGTACTTC,CASSPLPEIVYEQYF
TRBJ1-2,NA,TRBV2,many,TGTGCCAGCATTCTTTACGTTTATGGCTACACCTTC,CASILYVYGYTF
TRBJ1-2,NA,TRBV5-6,few,TGTGCCAGCAGCTTGGGAATCGCCCAGGGATCAATCTATGGCTACACCTTC,CASSLGIAQGSIYGYTF
TRBJ2-2,TRBD1,TRBV28,few,TGTGCCAGCAGTTTGGACAGGGGATACTCCGGGGAGCTGTTTTTT,CASSLDRGYSGELFF
TRBJ2-5,NA,TRBV7-9,many,TGTGCCAGCAGCTTATACCCCGACGGTCAAGAGACCCAGTACTTC,CASSLYPDGQETQYF
TRBJ2-7,NA,TRBV15,many,TGTGCCACCAGCCGGGCAGGGTCCTACGAGCAGTACTTC,CATSRAGSYEQYF
TRBJ1-6,NA,TRBV7-2,many,TGTGCCAGCAGCTTAGCCGCAACGGGTGGCGGGATTTTCCCCCTCCACTTT,CASSLAATGGGIFPLHF
TRBJ1-5,NA,TRBV7-2,many,TGTGCCAGCAGCTTAGTCTCTCAGGGAAATCGGCCCCAGCATTTT,CASSLVSQGNRPQHF
TRBJ2-7,NA,TRBV7-2,many,TGTGCCAGCAGCTTAGCGCGGACCTACGAGCAGTACTTC,CASSLARTYEQYF
TRBJ2-1,NA,TRBV11-2,NA,TGTGCCAGCAGCCTCCTTGGGGAGCTGACCTACAATGAGCAGTTCTTC,CASSLLGELTYNEQFF
TRBJ2-7,TRBD1,TRBV9,many,TGTGCCAGCAGCGAGGGATATGACAGGGGGCTTTACGAGCAGTACTTC,CASSEGYDRGLYEQYF
TRBJ1-3,TRBD1,TRBV11-1,few,TGTGCCAGCAGCGCGGACAGGGGTCGGATTGGTGGAAACACCATATATTTT,CASSADRGRIGGNTIYF
TRBJ2-5,NA,TRBV12-3/TRBV12-4,many,TGTGCCAGCAGTGGGGTTGGGGAGACCCAGTACTTC,CASSGVGETQYF
TRBJ1-5,NA,TRBV12-3/TRBV12-4,many,TGTGCCAGCAGTTTCGGGCCATATAGCAATCAGCCCCAGCATTTT,CASSFGPYSNQPQHF
TRBJ2-2,NA,TRBV6-1,NA,TGTGCCAGCAGTCAACAGTTTAGAACCGGGGAGCTGTTTTTT,CASSQQFRTGELFF
TRBJ2-7,TRBD1,TRBV12-3/TRBV12-4,many,TGTGCCAGCAGCGACAGGGGGAGCGAGCAGTACTTC,CASSDRGSEQYF
TRBJ2-7,NA,TRBV11-2,NA,TGTGCCAGCAGCCCCGAGGTTCTAGTGATTTACGAGCAGTACTTC,CASSPEVLVIYEQYF
TRBJ1-4,NA,TRBV30,NA,TGTGCCTGGATTCCGGCAGGGGAGGAAAAACTGTTTTTT,CAWIPAGEEKLFF
TRBJ1-5,NA,TRBV28,many,TGTGCCAGCAGCCCTCCCTGGGGAGGGCAGCCCCAGCATTTT,CASSPPWGGQPQHF
TRBJ2-5,TRBD2,TRBV7-2,few,TGTGCCAGCAGCTTAGGGCGGGGGGTTCCGGCCGGAGAGACCCAGTACTTC,CASSLGRGVPAGETQYF
TRBJ2-5,TRBD2,TRBV3-1,few,TGTGCCAGCATCGGGGGGTCGGGAGAGGAGACCCAGTACTTC,CASIGGSGEETQYF
TRBJ1-1,NA,TRBV18,many,TGTGCCAGCTCACCGGCGGGCACTGAAGCTTTCTTT,CASSPAGTEAFF
TRBJ1-5,NA,TRBV6-1,many,TGTGCCAGCAATCGCTCTCCTCCCATCCATCAGCCCCAGCATTTT,CASNRSPPIHQPQHF
TRBJ1-5,NA,TRBV6-1,once,TGTGCCAGCAGCCTTACGGCAGGGGCCCGCAATCAGCCCCAGCATTTT,CASSLTAGARNQPQHF
TRBJ2-5,NA,TRBV28,many,TGTGCCAGCAGCCAGCCGGGAATATGGACCCAGTACTTC,CASSQPGIWTQYF
TRBJ1-5,NA,TRBV6-5,many,TGTGCCAGCAGTTACAGTAGCAGTAATAGCAATCAGCCCCAGCATTTT,CASSYSSSNSNQPQHF
TRBJ1-5,NA,TRBV19,many,TGTGCCAGTAGTATAATTCAGGACAGTAACAATCAGCCCCAGCATTTT,CASSIIQDSNNQPQHF
TRBJ2-7,TRBD1,TRBV6-1,many,TGTGCCAGCAGGGAACACAGGGGTGGGGCCGAGCAGTACTTC,CASREHRGGAEQYF
TRBJ1-1,NA,TRBV6-5,few,TGTGCCAGCAGTTACTCGAGAGGAGTTGAAGCTTTCTTT,CASSYSRGVEAFF
TRBJ2-6,NA,TRBV14,NA,TGTGCCAGCAGCCAAATTAGCCGGCTGGGGGACGGCGGTTCATCTGGGGCCAACGTCCTGACTTTC,CASSQISRLGDGGSSGANVLTF
TRBJ1-6,NA,TRBV7-2,NA,TGTGCCAGCAGCGAGTTGGGGGCAGCGGAAGATCCAAGCTCCTATAATTCACCCCTCCACTTT,CASSELGAAEDPSSYNSPLHF